This TCR beta chain is from a study of blood T cell repertoires in COVID-19. The overall study: The study drew acute and convalescent COVID-19 samples from the United States, Italy and Spain.

Data came from immunoSEQ multiplex PCR; TCRdb stores just in-frame clones and leaves some out. The profile shows approximately 200,000 clones, 81% of them singletons. One Seattle source followed patients from active infection through their disease course. This CDR3 has 14 residues. CDR1 MDHEN and CDR2 SYDVKM come from the germline V gene. J was trimmed by 2 bases and V by 7 bases; bases with no gene match: 5. The J gene is TRBJ1-2, the V gene TRBV28; 9 nucleotides match TRBD1. The sequenced sample consisted of peripheral blood. The source is a woman at least 80 years old with COVID-19, enrolled during active disease. CDR3 residues: CASTPGQGNYGYTF. The CDR3 DNA reads TGTGCCAGCACTCCCGGACAGGGGAACTATGGCTACACCTTC.